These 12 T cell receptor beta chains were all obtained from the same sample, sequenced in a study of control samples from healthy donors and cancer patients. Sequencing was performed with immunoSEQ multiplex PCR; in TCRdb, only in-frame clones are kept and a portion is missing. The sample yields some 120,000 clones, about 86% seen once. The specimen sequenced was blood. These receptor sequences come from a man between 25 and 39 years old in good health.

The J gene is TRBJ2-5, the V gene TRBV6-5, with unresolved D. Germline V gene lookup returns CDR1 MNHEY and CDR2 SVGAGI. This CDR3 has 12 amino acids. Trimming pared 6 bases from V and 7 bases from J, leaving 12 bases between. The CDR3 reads CASSGQSRTQYF. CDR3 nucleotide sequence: TGTGCCAGCAGCGGCCAGTCAAGGACCCAGTACTTC.

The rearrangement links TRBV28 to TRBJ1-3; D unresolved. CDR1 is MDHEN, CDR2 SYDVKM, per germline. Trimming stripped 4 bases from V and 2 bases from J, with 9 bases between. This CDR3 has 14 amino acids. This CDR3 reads CASSSAGPGNTIYF. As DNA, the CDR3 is TGTGCCAGCAGTTCAGCCGGGCCTGGAAACACCATATATTTT.

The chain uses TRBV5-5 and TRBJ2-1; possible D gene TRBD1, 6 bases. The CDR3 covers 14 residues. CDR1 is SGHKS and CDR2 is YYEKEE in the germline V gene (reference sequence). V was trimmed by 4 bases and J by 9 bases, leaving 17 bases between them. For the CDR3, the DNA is TGTGCCAGCAGCATGACCACAGGGACGGGTGAGCAGTTCTTC. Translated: CASSMTTGTGEQFF. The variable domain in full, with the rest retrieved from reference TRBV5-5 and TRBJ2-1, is DAGVTQSPTHLIKTRGQQVTLRCSPISGHKSVSWYQQVLGQGPQFIFQYYEKEERGRGNFPDRFSARQFPNYSSELNVNALLLGDSALYLCASSMTTGTGEQFFGPGTRLTVL.

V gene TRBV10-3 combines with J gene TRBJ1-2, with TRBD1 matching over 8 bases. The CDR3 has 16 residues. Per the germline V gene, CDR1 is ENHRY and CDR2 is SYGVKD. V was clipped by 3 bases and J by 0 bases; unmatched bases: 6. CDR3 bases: TGTGCCATCAGTGATCCCGGGACAGGCTCTAACTATGGCTACACCTTC. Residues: CAISDPGTGSNYGYTF.

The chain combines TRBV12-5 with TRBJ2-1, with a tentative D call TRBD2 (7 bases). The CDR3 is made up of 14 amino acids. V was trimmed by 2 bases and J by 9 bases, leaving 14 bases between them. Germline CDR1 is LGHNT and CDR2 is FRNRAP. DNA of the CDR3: TGTGCTAGTGGTTTGAGAGGCGGGGGCCGTGAGCAGTTCTTC. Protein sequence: CASGLRGGGREQFF.

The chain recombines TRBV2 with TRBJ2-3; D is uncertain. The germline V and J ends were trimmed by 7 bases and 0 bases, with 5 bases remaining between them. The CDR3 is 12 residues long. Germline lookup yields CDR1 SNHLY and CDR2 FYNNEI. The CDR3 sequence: CASTSSTDTQYF. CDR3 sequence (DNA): TGTGCCAGCACCTCTAGCACAGATACGCAGTATTTT.

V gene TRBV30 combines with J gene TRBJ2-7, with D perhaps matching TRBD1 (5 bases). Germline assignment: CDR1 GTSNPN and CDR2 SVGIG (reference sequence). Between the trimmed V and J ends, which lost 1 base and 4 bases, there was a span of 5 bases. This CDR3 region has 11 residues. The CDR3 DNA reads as TGTGCCTGGAGTGACAGGTACGAGCAGTACTTC. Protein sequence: CAWSDRYEQYF. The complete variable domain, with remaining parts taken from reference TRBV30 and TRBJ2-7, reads SQTIHQWPATLVQPVGSPLSLECTVEGTSNPNLYWYRQAAGRGLQLLFYSVGIGQISSEVPQNLSASRPQDRQFILSSKKLLLSDSGFYLCAWSDRYEQYFGPGTRLTVT.

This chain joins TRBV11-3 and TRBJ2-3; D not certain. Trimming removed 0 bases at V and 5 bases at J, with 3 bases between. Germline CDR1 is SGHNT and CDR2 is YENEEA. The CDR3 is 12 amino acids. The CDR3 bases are TGTGCCAGCAGCTTAGAAGTAGATACGCAGTATTTT. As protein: CASSLEVDTQYF.

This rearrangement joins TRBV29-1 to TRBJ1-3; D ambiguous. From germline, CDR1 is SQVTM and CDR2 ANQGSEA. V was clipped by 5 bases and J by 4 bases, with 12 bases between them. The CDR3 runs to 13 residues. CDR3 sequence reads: CSVRDGGGNTIYF. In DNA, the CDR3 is TGCAGCGTTCGTGACGGCGGAGGAAACACCATATATTTT.

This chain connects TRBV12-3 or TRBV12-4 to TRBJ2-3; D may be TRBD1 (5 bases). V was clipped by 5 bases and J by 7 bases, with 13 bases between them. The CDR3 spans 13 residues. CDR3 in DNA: TGTGCCAGCAGTATTAATCAGGGATATACGCAGTATTTT. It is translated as CASSINQGYTQYF.

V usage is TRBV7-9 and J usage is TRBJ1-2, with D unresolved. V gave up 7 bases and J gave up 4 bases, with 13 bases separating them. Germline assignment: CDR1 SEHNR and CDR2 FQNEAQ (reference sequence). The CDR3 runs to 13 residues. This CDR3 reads CASKVVQTYGYTF. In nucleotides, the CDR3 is TGTGCCAGCAAAGTTGTCCAGACCTATGGCTACACCTTC.

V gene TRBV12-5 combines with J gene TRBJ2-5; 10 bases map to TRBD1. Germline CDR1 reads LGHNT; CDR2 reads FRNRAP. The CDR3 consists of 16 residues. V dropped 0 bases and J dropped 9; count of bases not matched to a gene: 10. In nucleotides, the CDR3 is TGTGCTAGTGGTTTGGTACTAGGGACAGGGGCAAGGGCCCAGTACTTC. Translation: CASGLVLGTGARAQYF.